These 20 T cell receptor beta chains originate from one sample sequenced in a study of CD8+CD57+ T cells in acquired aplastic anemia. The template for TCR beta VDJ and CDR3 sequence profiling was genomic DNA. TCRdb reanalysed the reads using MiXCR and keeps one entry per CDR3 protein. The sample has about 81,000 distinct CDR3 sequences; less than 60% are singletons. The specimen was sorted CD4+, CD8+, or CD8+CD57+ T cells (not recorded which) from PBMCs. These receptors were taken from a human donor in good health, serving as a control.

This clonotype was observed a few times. For the CDR3, the DNA is TGTGCCAGCAGTTTAGTGGGGGGGCGAGTAGATACGCAGTATTTT. Encoded protein: CASSLVGGRVDTQYF. The chain uses TRBV25-1 and TRBJ2-3, with D possibly being TRBD2 (7 bases). Germline CDR1 reads MGHDK; CDR2 reads SYGVNS. The CDR3 has 15 amino acids. The V end was cut by 5 bases, the J end by 5 bases, with 17 bases between.

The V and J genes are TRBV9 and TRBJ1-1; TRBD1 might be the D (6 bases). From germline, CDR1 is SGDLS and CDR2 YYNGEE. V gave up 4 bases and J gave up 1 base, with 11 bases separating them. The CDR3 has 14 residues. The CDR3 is CASSSQGQNTEAFF. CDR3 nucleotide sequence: TGTGCCAGCAGCTCTCAGGGACAGAACACTGAAGCTTTCTTT.

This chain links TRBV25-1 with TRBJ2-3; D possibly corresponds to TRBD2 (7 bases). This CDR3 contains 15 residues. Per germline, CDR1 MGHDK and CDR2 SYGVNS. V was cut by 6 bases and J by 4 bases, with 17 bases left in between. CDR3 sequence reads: CASSSGGRDSDTQYF. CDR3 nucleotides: TGTGCCAGCAGCTCCGGGGGGCGGGATTCAGATACGCAGTATTTT.

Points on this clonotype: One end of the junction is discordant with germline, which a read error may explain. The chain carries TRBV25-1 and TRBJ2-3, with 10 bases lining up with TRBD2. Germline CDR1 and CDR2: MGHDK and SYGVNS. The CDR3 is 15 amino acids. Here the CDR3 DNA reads TGTGCCAGCAGTCCGCTAGCGGGGGACACAGGTACGCAGTATTTT. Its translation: CASSPLAGDTGTQYF.

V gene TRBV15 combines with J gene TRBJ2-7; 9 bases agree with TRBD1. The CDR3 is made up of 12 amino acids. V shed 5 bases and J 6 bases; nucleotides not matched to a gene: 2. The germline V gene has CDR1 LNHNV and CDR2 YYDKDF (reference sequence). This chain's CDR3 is CATSWTGAEQYF. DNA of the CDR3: TGTGCCACCAGCTGGACAGGGGCCGAGCAGTACTTC.

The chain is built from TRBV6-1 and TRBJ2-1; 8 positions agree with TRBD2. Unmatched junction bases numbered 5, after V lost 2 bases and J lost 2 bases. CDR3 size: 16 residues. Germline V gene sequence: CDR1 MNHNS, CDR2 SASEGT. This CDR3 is CASSEYEREPYNEQFF. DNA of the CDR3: TGTGCCAGCAGTGAATATGAGCGGGAGCCCTACAATGAGCAGTTCTTC.

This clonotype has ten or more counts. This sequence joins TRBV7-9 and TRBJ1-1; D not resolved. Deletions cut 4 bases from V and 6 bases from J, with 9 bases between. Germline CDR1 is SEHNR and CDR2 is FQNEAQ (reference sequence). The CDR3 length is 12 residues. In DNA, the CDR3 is TGTGCCAGCAGCTCAGGTGGCGCTGAAGCTTTCTTT. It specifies CASSSGGAEAFF.

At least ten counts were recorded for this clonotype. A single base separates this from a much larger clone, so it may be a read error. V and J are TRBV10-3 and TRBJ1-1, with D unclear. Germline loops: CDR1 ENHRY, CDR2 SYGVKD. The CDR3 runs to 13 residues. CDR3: CAITPDTNAEAFF. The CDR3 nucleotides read TGTGCCATCACCCCAGATACGAACGCTGAAGCTTTCTTT.

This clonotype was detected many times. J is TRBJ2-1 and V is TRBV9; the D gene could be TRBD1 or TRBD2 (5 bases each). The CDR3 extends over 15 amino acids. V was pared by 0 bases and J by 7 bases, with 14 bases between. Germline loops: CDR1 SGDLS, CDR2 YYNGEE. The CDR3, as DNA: TGTGCCAGCAGCGTAGCTGACGGGGCGCTAAATGAGCAGTTCTTC. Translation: CASSVADGALNEQFF.

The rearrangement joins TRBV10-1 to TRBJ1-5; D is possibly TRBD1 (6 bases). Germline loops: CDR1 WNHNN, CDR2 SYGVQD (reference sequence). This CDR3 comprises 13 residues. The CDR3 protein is CATGQSGGQPQHF. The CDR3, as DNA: TGCGCAACGGGACAAAGTGGAGGTCAGCCCCAGCATTTT.

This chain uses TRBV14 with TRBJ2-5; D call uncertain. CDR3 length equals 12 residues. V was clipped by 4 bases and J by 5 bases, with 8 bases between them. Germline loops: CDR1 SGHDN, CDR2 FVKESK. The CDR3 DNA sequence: TGTGCCAGCAGCCGACGCTGGGAGACCCAGTACTTC. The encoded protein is CASSRRWETQYF.

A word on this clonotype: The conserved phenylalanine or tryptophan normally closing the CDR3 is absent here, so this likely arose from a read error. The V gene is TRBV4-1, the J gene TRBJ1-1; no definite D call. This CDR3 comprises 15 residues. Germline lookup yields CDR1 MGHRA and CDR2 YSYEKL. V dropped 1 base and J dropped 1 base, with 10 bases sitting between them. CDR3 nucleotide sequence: TGCGCCAGCAGCCAAGTTAGGACGGCGAACACTGAAGCTTTCTCT. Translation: CASSQVRTANTEAFS.

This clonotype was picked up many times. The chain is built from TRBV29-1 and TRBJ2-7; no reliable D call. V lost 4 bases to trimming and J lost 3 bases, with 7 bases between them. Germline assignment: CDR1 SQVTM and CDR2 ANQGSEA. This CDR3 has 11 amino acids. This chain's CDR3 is CSVGSYYEQYF. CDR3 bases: TGCAGCGTTGGATCTTACTACGAGCAGTACTTC.

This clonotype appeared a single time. The CDR3 loop is CATSTQVTLNSPLHF. The CDR3 nucleotides are TGTGCCACCAGCACTCAAGTGACCTTGAATTCACCCCTCCACTTT. This chain connects TRBV24-1 to TRBJ1-6; no firm D call. CDR1 is KGHDR and CDR2 is SFDVKD in the germline V gene. This CDR3 is built from 15 residues. The ends were cut back, 7 bases at V and 7 bases at J, with 16 bases in the middle.

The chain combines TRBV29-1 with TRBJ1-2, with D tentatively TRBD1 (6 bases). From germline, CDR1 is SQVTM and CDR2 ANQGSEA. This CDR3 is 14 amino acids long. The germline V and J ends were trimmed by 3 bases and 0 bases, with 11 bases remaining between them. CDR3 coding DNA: TGCAGCGTTGAGGCGGACAGAGCTAACTATGGCTACACCTTC. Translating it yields CSVEADRANYGYTF.

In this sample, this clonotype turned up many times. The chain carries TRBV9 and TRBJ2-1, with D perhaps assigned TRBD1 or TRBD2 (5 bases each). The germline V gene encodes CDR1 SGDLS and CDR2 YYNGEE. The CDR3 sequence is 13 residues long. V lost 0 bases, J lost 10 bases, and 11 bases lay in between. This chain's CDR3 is CASSVVPGQEQFF. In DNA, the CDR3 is TGTGCCAGCAGCGTAGTACCGGGGCAGGAGCAGTTCTTC. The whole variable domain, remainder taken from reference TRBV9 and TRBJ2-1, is DSGVTQTPKHLITATGQRVTLRCSPRSGDLSVYWYQQSLDQGLQFLIQYYNGEERAKGNILERFSAQQFPDLHSELNLSSLELGDSALYFCASSVVPGQEQFFGPGTRLTVL.

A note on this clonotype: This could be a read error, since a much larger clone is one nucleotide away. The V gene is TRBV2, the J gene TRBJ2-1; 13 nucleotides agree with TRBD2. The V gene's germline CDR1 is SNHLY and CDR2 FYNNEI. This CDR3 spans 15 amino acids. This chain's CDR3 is CASSGGTSGDNEQSF. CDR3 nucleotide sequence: TGTGCCAGCAGTGGAGGGACTAGCGGGGACAATGAGCAGTCCTTC. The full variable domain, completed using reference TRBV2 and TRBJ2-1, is EPEVTQTPSHQVTQMGQEVILRCVPISNHLYFYWYRQILGQKVEFLVSFYNNEISEKSEIFDDQFSVERPDGSNFTLKIRSTKLEDSAMYFCASSGGTSGDNEQSFGPGTRLTVL.

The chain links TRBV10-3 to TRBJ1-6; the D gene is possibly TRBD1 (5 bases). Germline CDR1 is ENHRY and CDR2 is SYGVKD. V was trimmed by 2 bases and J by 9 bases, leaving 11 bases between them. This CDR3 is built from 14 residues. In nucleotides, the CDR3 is TGTGCCATCAGTGAGGACAGCTTAGGTTCACCCCTCCACTTT. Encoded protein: CAISEDSLGSPLHF.

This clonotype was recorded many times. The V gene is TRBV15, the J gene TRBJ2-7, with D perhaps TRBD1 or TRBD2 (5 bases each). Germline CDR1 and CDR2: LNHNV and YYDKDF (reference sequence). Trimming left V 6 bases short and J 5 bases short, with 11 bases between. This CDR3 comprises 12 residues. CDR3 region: CATSMGTNEQYF. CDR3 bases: TGTGCCACCAGTATGGGGACCAACGAGCAGTACTTC. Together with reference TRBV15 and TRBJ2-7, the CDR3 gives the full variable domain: DAMVIQNPRYQVTQFGKPVTLSCSQTLNHNVMYWYQQKSSQAPKLLFHYYDKDFNNEADTPDNFQSRRPNTSFCFLDIRSPGLGDTAMYLCATSMGTNEQYFGPGTRLTVT.

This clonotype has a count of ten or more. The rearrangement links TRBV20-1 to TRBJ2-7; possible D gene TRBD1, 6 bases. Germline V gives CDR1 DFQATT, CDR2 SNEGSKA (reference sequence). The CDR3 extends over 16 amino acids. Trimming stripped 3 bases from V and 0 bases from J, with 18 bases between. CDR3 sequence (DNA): TGCAGTGCTAGCCCCCAGCGGCAGGGGAACTCCTACGAGCAGTACTTC. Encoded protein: CSASPQRQGNSYEQYF.